This TCR beta chain was retrieved from a study of vaccination and CD4 T cells after COVID-19. Notes on this clonotype: No antigen is known for it.

CD4+ T cells that had been cultured provided DNA sequenced with the Oncomine TCR Beta short-read assay. TCRdb re-analysed the PCR reads in MiXCR, keeping a single row per CDR3 protein. Here the sample spans fewer than 15,000 distinct CDR3 sequences, less than 45% being singletons. As for treatment: approximately nine-day PBMC culture with coronavirus spike peptide pools or control peptides (ViraFEST assay). Germline V gene lookup returns CDR1 MGHRA and CDR2 YSYEKL. The CDR3 runs to 14 residues. Trimming took off 0 bases at V and 4 bases at J, with 10 bases between the two ends. This receptor was taken from a human donor who had recovered from COVID-19. The V gene is TRBV4-1, the J gene TRBJ2-7; tentatively, D is TRBD2 (5 bases). The starting material was CD4+ T cells from blood, cultured in vitro, obtained after SARS-CoV-2 vaccination. The CDR3 reads CASSQEEGAYEQYF. The CDR3, as DNA: TGCGCCAGCAGCCAAGAAGAGGGAGCGTACGAGCAGTACTTC.